This T cell receptor beta chain was sequenced for a study of T cells in Graves' hyperthyroidism and ophthalmopathy. Using RNA transcripts as the source, TCR beta CDR3 regions were amplified. With the HTBI primer set, the TCR CDR3 went through a first round of RT-PCR. One entry per CDR3 protein, called by TCRdb with MiXCR from the multiplex PCR reads. Of about 320,000 distinct CDR3 sequences listed, approximately 17% are singletons. Germline CDR1 reads MDHEN; CDR2 reads SYDVKM. V trimming: 10 bases; J trimming: 7 bases; junction bases outside the gene matches: 10. This CDR3 has 12 amino acids. This clonotype was counted at least ten times.

Sequencing used blood. The origin of this receptor is a man under 40 with Graves' hyperthyroidism. The V gene is TRBV28, the J gene TRBJ2-7; 7 nucleotides agree with TRBD2. The CDR3 is CATSRLAEEQYF. The DNA for the CDR3 is TGTGCCACCTCCCGGCTAGCGGAGGAGCAGTACTTC.